This TCR beta chain was profiled in a study of T cell responses to AZD1222 COVID-19 vaccine. Findings and limits, study-wide: Repertoire sampling occurred only after the peak T cell response. At 160-218 and 743-854, vaccine-associated CD4 TCRs were dominant, and they spanned spike. Reports indicate that nearly half of spike-specific TCRs are directed at unmutated variant regions.

Generated by immunoSEQ multiplex PCR, the TCRdb table keeps only in-frame clones and is missing some. Of tens of thousands of clones listed, around 89% are singletons. A word on this clone: Its antigen is currently unknown.

The CDR3 consists of 22 residues. This sample comprised peripheral blood, obtained on day 0 of MenACWY control vaccination. This TCR derives from an adult in good health. The V call is TRBV21-1, the J call TRBJ2-1; TRBD2 reflects the table's D call only, with no check against the DNA. TRBV21-1 is described as a pseudogene. CDR3 sequence reads: CASSKAHYRTSGTPVSYNEQFF. As DNA, the CDR3 is TGTGCCAGCAGCAAAGCGCACTATCGGACTAGCGGGACCCCCGTCTCTTACAATGAGCAGTTCTTC.